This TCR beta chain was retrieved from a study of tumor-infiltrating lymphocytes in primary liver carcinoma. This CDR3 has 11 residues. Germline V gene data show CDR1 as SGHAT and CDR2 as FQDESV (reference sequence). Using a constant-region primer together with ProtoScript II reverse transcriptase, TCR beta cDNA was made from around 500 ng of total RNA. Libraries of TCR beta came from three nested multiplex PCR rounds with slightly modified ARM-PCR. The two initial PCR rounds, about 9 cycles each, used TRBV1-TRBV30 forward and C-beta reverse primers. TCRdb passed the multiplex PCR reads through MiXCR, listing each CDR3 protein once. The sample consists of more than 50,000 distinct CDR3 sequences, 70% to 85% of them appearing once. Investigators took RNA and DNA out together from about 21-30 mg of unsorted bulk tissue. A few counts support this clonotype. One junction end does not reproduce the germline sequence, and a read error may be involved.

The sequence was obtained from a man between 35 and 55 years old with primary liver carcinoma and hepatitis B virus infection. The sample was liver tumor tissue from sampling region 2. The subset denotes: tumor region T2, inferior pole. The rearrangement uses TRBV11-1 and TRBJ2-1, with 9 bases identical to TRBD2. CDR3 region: CVSSLAGEQFF. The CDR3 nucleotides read TGTGTCAGCAGCTTAGCGGGAGAACAGTTCTTC.